This entry features one T cell receptor beta chain sequence. The data derive from a study of blood T cell repertoires in COVID-19. Study at large: Samples taken during acute and convalescent COVID-19 were collected in the United States, Italy and Spain. Sources were T cells, B-cell-depleted T cells, or PBMCs; the material itself was cDNA or gDNA.

Original processing notes: Scientists estimated how many nucleated cells there were by amplifying reference gene primers. Assay used: immunoSEQ multiplex PCR; TCRdb lists only in-frame clones, some missing. V, J and clone size are taken as reported in that table, and D and trimming were inferred from the DNA itself. The data show some 200,000 clones, around 76% seen once. The specimen sequenced was peripheral blood. The TCR comes from a woman in her 50s with active or convalescent COVID-19.

The CDR3 reads CASSRGGSRQTGELFF. Here the CDR3 DNA reads TGTGCCAGCAGCCGGGGCGGGAGCCGTCAAACCGGGGAGCTGTTTTTT. This rearrangement joins TRBV3-1 (or the pseudogene TRBV3-2) to TRBJ2-2; 7 bases align to TRBD2. The CDR3 is 16 amino acids. V trimming: 4 bases; J trimming: 5 bases; junction bases outside the gene matches: 10. Germline V gives CDR1 LGHDT, CDR2 YNNKEL (reference sequence).